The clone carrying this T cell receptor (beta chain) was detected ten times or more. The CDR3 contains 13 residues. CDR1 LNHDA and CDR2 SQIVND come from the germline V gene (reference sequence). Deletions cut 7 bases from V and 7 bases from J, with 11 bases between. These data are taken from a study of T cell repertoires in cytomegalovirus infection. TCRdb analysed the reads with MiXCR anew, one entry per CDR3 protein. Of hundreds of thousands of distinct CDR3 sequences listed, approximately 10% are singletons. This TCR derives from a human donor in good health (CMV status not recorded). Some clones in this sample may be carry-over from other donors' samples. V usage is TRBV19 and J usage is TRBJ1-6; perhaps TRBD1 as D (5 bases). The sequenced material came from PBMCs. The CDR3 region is CASMGGLNSPLHF. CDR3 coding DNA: TGTGCCAGTATGGGGGGATTGAATTCACCCCTCCACTTT.